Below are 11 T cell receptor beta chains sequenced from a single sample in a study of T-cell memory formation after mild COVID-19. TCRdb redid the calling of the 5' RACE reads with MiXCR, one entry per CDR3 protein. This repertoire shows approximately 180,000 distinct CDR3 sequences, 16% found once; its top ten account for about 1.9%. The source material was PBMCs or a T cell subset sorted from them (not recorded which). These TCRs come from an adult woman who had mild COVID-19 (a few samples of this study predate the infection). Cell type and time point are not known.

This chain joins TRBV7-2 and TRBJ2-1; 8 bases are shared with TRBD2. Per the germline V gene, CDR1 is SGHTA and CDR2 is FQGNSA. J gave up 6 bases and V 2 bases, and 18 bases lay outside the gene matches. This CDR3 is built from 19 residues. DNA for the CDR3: TGTGCCAGCAGCTTAAGTTCGGGGAGCGGGGGTTTGTTCGGCAATGAGCAGTTCTTC. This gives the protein CASSLSSGSGGLFGNEQFF.

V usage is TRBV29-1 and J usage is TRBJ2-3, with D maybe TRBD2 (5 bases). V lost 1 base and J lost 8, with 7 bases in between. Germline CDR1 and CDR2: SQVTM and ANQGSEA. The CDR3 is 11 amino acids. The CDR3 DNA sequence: TGCAGCGTTGAAGTAGGACTTACGCAGTATTTT. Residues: CSVEVGLTQYF.

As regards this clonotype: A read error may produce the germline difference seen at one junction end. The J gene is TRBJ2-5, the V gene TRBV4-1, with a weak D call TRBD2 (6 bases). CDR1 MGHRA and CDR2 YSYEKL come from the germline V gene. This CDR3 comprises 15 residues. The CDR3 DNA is TGTGCCAGCAGCCCGCAGGGTAGCGGAGAAGAGACCCAGTACTTC. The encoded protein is CASSPQGSGEETQYF.

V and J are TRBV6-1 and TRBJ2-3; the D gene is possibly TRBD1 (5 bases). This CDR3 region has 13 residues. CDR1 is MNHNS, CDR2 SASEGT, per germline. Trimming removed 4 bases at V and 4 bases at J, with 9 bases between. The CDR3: CASSGPGSDTQYF. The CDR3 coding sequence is TGTGCCAGCAGTGGACCAGGGTCAGATACGCAGTATTTT.

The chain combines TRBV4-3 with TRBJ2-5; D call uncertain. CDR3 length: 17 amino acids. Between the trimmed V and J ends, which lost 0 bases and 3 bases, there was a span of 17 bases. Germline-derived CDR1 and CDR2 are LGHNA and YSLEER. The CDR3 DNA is TGCGCCAGCAGCCAAGATTTCAGTCGACTTAGCAAAGAGACCCAGTACTTC. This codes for CASSQDFSRLSKETQYF.

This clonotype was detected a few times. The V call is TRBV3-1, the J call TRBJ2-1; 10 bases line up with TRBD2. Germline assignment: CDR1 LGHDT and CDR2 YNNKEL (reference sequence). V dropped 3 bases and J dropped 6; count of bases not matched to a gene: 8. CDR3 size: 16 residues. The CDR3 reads CASSQASGRGGNEQFF. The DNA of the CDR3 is TGTGCCAGCAGCCAGGCTAGCGGGAGAGGAGGCAATGAGCAGTTCTTC.

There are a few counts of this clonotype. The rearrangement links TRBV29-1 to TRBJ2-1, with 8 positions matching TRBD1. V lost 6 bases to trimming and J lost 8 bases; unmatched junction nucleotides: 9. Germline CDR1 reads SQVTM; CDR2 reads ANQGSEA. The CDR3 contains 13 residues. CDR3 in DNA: TGCAGCGTCTCCTCCGGACAGGGCGATGAGCAGTTCTTC. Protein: CSVSSGQGDEQFF.

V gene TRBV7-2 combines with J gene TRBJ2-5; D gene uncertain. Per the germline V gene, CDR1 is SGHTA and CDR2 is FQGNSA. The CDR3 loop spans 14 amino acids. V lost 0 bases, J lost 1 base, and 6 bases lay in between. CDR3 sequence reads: CASSLAVGQETQYF. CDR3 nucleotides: TGTGCCAGCAGCTTAGCTGTCGGCCAAGAGACCCAGTACTTC.

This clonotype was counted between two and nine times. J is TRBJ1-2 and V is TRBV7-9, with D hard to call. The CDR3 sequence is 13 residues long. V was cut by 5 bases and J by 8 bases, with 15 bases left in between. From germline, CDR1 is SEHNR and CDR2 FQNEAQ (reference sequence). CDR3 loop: CASSPRTGDGYTF. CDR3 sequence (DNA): TGTGCCAGCAGCCCCCGGACGGGTGACGGCTACACCTTC.

Here the CDR3 reads CASSCDPDICGYTF. In nucleotides, the CDR3 is TGTGCCAGCAGTTGCGACCCGGACATTTGCGGCTACACCTTC. The chain uses TRBV28 and TRBJ1-2; TRBD1 might be the D (5 bases). From germline, CDR1 is MDHEN and CDR2 SYDVKM. V lost 4 bases to trimming and J lost 8 bases, with 17 bases between them. The CDR3 covers 14 residues.

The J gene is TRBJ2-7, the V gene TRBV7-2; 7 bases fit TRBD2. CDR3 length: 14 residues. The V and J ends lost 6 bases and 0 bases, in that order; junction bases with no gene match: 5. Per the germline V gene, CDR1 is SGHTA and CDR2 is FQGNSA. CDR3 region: CASRPGTNSYEQYF. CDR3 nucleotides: TGTGCCAGCAGGCCCGGGACTAACTCCTACGAGCAGTACTTC.